This T cell receptor beta chain derives from a study of human T cells and chemical hapten exposure. V was shortened by 8 bases and J by 6 bases, with 19 bases between the two germline ends. CDR1 and CDR2 (germline): SNHLY, FYNNEI. The CDR3 consists of 15 residues. About this clonotype itself: As yet, its antigen is unknown.

The time point denotes: patch test 2, 6 weeks after DPC sensitization. The treatment denotes: therapeutic diphenylcyclopropenone sensitization with weekly scalp DPC. The donor pool consisted of alopecia patients aged 18 to 70 years, considered suitable for DPC. The total RNA was obtained from whole blood that was not fractionated. TCRdb redid the calling of the RACE reads with MiXCR, one entry per CDR3 protein. The repertoire includes 80,000 to 100,000 distinct CDR3 sequences, about 10% of them detected once, and more than 4% sits in the top ten. Study findings and constraints: Those TCRs sitting above 1 in 1000 frequency stayed the same with DPC sensitization.

The sequence was obtained from a woman aged 45 to 65 with alopecia areata. Some clones in this sample may be carry-over from other donors' samples. The sample in question was whole blood, obtained in connection with sensitization to the hapten diphenylcyclopropenone (DPC). The rearrangement uses TRBV2 and TRBJ2-2, with unresolved D. This CDR3 reads CASSPILSGSGELFF. In DNA, the CDR3 is TGTGCCAGCTCTCCGATTCTTTCAGGCTCCGGGGAGCTGTTTTTT.